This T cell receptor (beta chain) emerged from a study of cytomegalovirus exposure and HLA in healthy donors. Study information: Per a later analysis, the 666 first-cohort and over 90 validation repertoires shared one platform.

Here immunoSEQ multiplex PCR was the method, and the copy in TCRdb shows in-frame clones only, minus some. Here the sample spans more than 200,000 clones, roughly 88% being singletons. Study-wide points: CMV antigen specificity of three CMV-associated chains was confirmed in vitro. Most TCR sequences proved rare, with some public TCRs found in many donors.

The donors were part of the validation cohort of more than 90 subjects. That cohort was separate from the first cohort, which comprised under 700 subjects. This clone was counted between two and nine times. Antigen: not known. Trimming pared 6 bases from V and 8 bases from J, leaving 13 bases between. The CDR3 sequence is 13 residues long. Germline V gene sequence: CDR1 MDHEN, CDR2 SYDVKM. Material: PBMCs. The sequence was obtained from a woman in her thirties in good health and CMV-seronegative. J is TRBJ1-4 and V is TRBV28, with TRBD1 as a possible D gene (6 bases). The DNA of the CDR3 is TGTGCCAGCAGGACCCCTGACAGGGAAAAACTGTTTTTT. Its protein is CASRTPDREKLFF.